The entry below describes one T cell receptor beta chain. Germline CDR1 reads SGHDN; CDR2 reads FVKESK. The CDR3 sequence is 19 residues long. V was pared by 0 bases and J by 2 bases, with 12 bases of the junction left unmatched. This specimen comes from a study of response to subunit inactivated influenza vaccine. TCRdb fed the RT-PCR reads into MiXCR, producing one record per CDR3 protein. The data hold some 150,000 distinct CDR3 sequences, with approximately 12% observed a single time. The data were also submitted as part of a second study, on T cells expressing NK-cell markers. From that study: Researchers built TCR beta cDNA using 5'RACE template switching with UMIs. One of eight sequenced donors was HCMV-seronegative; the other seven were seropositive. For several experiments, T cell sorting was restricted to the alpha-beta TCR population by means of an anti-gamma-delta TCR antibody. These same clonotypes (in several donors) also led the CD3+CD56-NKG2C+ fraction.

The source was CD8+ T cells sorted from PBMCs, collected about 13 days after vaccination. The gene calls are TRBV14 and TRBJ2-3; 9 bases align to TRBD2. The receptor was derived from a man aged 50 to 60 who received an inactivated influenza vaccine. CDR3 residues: CASSQESWRLAGITDTQYF. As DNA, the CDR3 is TGTGCCAGCAGCCAAGAGTCATGGCGGCTAGCGGGAATCACAGATACGCAGTATTTT.